These T cell receptor beta chains were read from a single sample in a study of T cell responses to AZD1222 COVID-19 vaccine. The data were produced by immunoSEQ multiplex PCR, yet TCRdb's version contains in-frame clones alone and is incomplete. The repertoire holds around 140,000 clones, with 90% as singletons. The sample in question was peripheral blood, obtained on day 0 of AZD1222 vaccination. The receptors were sampled from an adult in good health. The CDR3 runs from the conserved cysteine through the conserved F or W. Fields, in order: V gene, clone size, D gene, J gene, CDR3 DNA, CDR3 protein. A D gene is named only where the DNA matches it firmly. Clone size is not always given. Where it is, it says once, few, many or a class for expanded clones.

v_gene: TRBV6-5
abundance: -
d_gene: -
j_gene: TRBJ1-5
CDR3nt: TGTGCCAGCAGTTACGGAGGGGCTAATAGCAATCAGCCCCAGCATTTT
CDR3aa: CASSYGGANSNQPQHF

v_gene: TRBV19
abundance: -
d_gene: -
j_gene: TRBJ1-1
CDR3nt: TGTGCCAGTAGTACTACAGGGCGTAGTGAAGCTTTCTTT
CDR3aa: CASSTTGRSEAFF

v_gene: TRBV7-2
abundance: -
d_gene: TRBD1
j_gene: TRBJ1-5
CDR3nt: TGTGCCAGCAGCTTGAAAATCACAGGGGGCGACCAGCCCCAGCATTTT
CDR3aa: CASSLKITGGDQPQHF

v_gene: TRBV2
abundance: -
d_gene: -
j_gene: TRBJ1-1
CDR3nt: TGTGCCAGCAGATTGGACAGCTCCACTGAAGCTTTCTTT
CDR3aa: CASRLDSSTEAFF

v_gene: TRBV15
abundance: -
d_gene: TRBD1
j_gene: TRBJ2-7
CDR3nt: TGTGCCACCAGCAGGGCGGGACAGGACCTCTCCTACGAGCAGTACTTC
CDR3aa: CATSRAGQDLSYEQYF

v_gene: TRBV19
abundance: -
d_gene: -
j_gene: TRBJ1-5
CDR3nt: TGTGCCAGTAGTATAGGCGACAGCTTCAATCAGCCCCAGCATTTT
CDR3aa: CASSIGDSFNQPQHF

v_gene: TRBV24-1
abundance: -
d_gene: TRBD1
j_gene: TRBJ2-1
CDR3nt: TGTGCCACCAGTGACACGGACAGGGGGTTCTACAATGAGCAGTTCTTC
CDR3aa: CATSDTDRGFYNEQFF

v_gene: TRBV19
abundance: -
d_gene: TRBD1
j_gene: TRBJ1-2
CDR3nt: TGTGCCAGTAGCGAAACCGGGACAGGCCGGTCTAACTATGGCTACACCTTC
CDR3aa: CASSETGTGRSNYGYTF

v_gene: TRBV27
abundance: -
d_gene: TRBD1
j_gene: TRBJ2-2
CDR3nt: TGTGCCAGTCGACAGGGGGCGAGCACCGGGGAGCTGTTTTTT
CDR3aa: CASRQGASTGELFF

v_gene: TRBV9
abundance: -
d_gene: TRBD1
j_gene: TRBJ1-3
CDR3nt: TGTGCCAGCAGCTTCTCGACAGGGTTTGGTGGAAACACCATATATTTT
CDR3aa: CASSFSTGFGGNTIYF

v_gene: TRBV28
abundance: -
d_gene: -
j_gene: TRBJ1-3
CDR3nt: TGTGCCAGCAGTTTATTGGTGGGCGGGGCCTCTGGAAACACCATATATTTT
CDR3aa: CASSLLVGGASGNTIYF

v_gene: TRBV27
abundance: once
d_gene: -
j_gene: TRBJ2-5
CDR3nt: TGTGCCAGCGGACAAGAGACCCAGTACTTC
CDR3aa: CASGQETQYF

v_gene: TRBV11-1
abundance: -
d_gene: -
j_gene: TRBJ2-5
CDR3nt: TGTGCGACTCAACCCCGGGCTGGTGGGACCCAGTACTTC
CDR3aa: CATQPRAGGTQYF

v_gene: TRBV4-3
abundance: medium-sized
d_gene: TRBD1
j_gene: TRBJ2-2
CDR3nt: TGCGCCAGCAGCCTTGGGACAGACGCCGGGGAGCTGTTTTTT
CDR3aa: CASSLGTDAGELFF

v_gene: TRBV7-9
abundance: -
d_gene: -
j_gene: TRBJ1-2
CDR3nt: TGTGCCAGCAGCCCCGAAGGTGGGGTCGGGGGCTACACCTTC
CDR3aa: CASSPEGGVGGYTF

v_gene: TRBV5-1
abundance: -
d_gene: TRBD1
j_gene: TRBJ1-1
CDR3nt: TGCGCCAGCAGCCCGGAAGGGGGCAGGGGCACTGAAGCTTTCTTT
CDR3aa: CASSPEGGRGTEAFF